These 9 T cell receptor beta chains were all obtained from the same sample, sequenced in a study of blood T cell repertoires in COVID-19. Produced via immunoSEQ multiplex PCR; TCRdb's table is partial and in-frame only. The sample has approximately 310,000 clones, approximately 83% seen once. Sequences were obtained from PBMCs or T cells enriched from blood (not recorded which). These receptor sequences come from a man aged 25 to 40 who had recovered from COVID-19.

The chain couples TRBV9 to TRBJ2-3, with 9 bases lining up with TRBD2. Per the germline V gene, CDR1 is SGDLS and CDR2 is YYNGEE. There are 15 residues in the CDR3. J was trimmed by 1 base and V by 3 bases; bases with no gene match: 3. Written as DNA, the CDR3 is TGTGCCAGCAGCGCGTCTAGCGGGGGCACAGATACGCAGTATTTT. This sequence encodes CASSASSGGTDTQYF.

The J gene is TRBJ1-2, the V gene TRBV20-1; D not resolved. Germline-derived CDR1 and CDR2 are DFQATT and SNEGSKA (reference sequence). V lost 3 bases and J lost 8, with 4 bases in between. The CDR3 is made up of 9 amino acids. CDR3 sequence: CSASSGYTF. The CDR3 DNA is TGCAGTGCTAGTTCGGGCTACACCTTC.

V gene TRBV24-1 combines with J gene TRBJ2-2; 9 bases line up with TRBD1. CDR3 length equals 15 residues. Germline-derived CDR1 and CDR2 are KGHDR and SFDVKD. V trimming: 7 bases; J trimming: 3 bases; junction bases outside the gene matches: 5. In nucleotides, the CDR3 is TGTGCCACCAGCCCTAGGGACAGGGACACCGGGGAGCTGTTTTTT. Translation: CATSPRDRDTGELFF.

This clone was picked up a small number of times. The chain recombines TRBV6-5 with TRBJ2-6; D gene ambiguous. Deletions cut 7 bases from V and 0 bases from J, with 7 bases between. There are 14 residues in the CDR3. Germline V lookup: CDR1 MNHEY, CDR2 SVGAGI. The CDR3 reads CASKLDSGANVLTF. CDR3 bases: TGTGCCAGCAAACTCGACTCTGGGGCCAACGTCCTGACTTTC.

The V call is TRBV6-5, the J call TRBJ2-1; 8 nucleotides line up with TRBD1. Germline lookup yields CDR1 MNHEY and CDR2 SVGAGI. The CDR3 totals 15 residues. Trimming at V came to 7 bases and at J to 0 bases, leaving 5 bases not matched to a gene. The CDR3 loop reads CASTLGQGSYNEQFF. Written as DNA, the CDR3 is TGTGCCAGCACTCTAGGACAGGGCTCCTACAATGAGCAGTTCTTC.

V usage is TRBV11-2 and J usage is TRBJ2-7, with 9 bases lining up with TRBD1. J gave up 6 bases and V 6 bases, and 12 bases lay outside the gene matches. Germline lookup yields CDR1 SGHAT and CDR2 FQNNGV. This CDR3 is 15 amino acids long. Here the CDR3 reads CASSLAGTGSLEQYF. CDR3 bases: TGTGCCAGCAGTCTGGCCGGGACAGGGTCCCTCGAGCAGTACTTC.

V is TRBV6-6 and J is TRBJ1-4; possible D gene TRBD1, 6 bases. From germline, CDR1 is MNHNY and CDR2 SVGAGI (reference sequence). The CDR3 loop spans 15 amino acids. Trimming left V 7 bases short and J 8 bases short, with 20 bases between. CDR3 DNA: TGTGCCAGCAATCTACGGACAGAGAAGACAGAAAAACTGTTTTTT. Its protein is CASNLRTEKTEKLFF.

The chain employs TRBV7-8 and TRBJ2-2, with TRBD2 matching 12 bases. The germline gives CDR1 SGHVS, CDR2 FQNEAQ. The CDR3 is made up of 18 amino acids. Trimming cost V 4 bases and J 8 bases; bases outside gene matches: 14. The DNA of the CDR3 is TGTGCCAGCAGCTCCCGACTAGCGGGGGCCCCTTATCCAGGGGAGCTGTTTTTT. This sequence encodes CASSSRLAGAPYPGELFF.

The sample holds one count of this clone. V gene TRBV12-5 combines with J gene TRBJ1-4; 8 nucleotides line up with TRBD1. The V gene end was trimmed by 4 bases and the J gene end by 6 bases; junction bases not matched to a gene: 10. Germline loops: CDR1 LGHNT, CDR2 FRNRAP. The CDR3 loop spans 16 amino acids. The DNA of the CDR3 is TGTGCTAGTGGTTACCGACAGGGGAGGTTATATGAAAAACTGTTTTTT. Translated: CASGYRQGRLYEKLFF.